The rows below give T cell receptor beta chains drawn from one sample of a study of T cells in Graves' hyperthyroidism and ophthalmopathy. Via MiXCR, TCRdb re-called the multiplex PCR reads, giving one row per CDR3 protein. The sample holds roughly 400,000 distinct CDR3 sequences; 20% to 25% are singletons and the top ten take around 70%. The source material was blood. The receptors were sampled from a man aged 50 to 59 with Graves' hyperthyroidism. Each CDR3 is given with its conserved first and last residue. The order of the fields is D gene, clone size, J gene, V gene, CDR3 protein, CDR3 DNA. A D gene is named only where the DNA matches it firmly. The listing skips clone size in some rows; elsewhere it reads once, few, many or a size class.

-,-,TRBJ2-3,TRBV9,CASSGRRDTDTQYF,TGTGCCAGCAGCGGGAGGAGGGACACAGATACGCAGTATTTT
-,-,TRBJ2-3,TRBV7-2,CASSLGVYTDTQYF,TGTGCCAGCAGCCTCGGGGTCTACACAGATACGCAGTATTTT
TRBD2,-,TRBJ2-5,TRBV24-1,CATSDPASGRFKETQYF,TGTGCCACCAGTGATCCGGCTAGCGGAAGATTTAAAGAGACCCAGTACTTC
-,-,TRBJ2-3,TRBV29-1,CSVVKNPPGRSTDTQYF,TGCAGCGTTGTAAAGAACCCCCCGGGTCGTAGCACAGATACGCAGTATTTT
TRBD2,-,TRBJ2-4,TRBV28,CASSSGGLGNIQYF,TGTGCCAGCAGTTCGGGGGGACTCGGAAACATTCAGTACTTC
TRBD1,few,TRBJ1-5,TRBV29-1,CSVGEQGASNQPQHF,TGCAGCGTTGGGGAGCAGGGGGCCAGCAATCAGCCCCAGCATTTT
TRBD2,-,TRBJ2-7,TRBV5-1,CASSEEKGGETSKLRQYF,TGCGCCAGCAGCGAGGAAAAGGGAGGTGAGACTAGCAAACTGCGGCAGTACTTC
TRBD1,-,TRBJ2-2,TRBV24-1,CATSEGQGNTGELFF,TGTGCCACCAGTGAGGGACAGGGAAACACCGGGGAGCTGTTTTTT
-,many,TRBJ2-5,TRBV7-3,CASSLNPRETQYF,TGTGCCAGCAGCTTAAACCCCAGGGAGACCCAGTACTTC
TRBD2,-,TRBJ2-1,TRBV24-1,CATSALTSGKYNEQFF,TGTGCCACCAGTGCCCTTACTAGCGGGAAATACAATGAGCAGTTCTTC
TRBD2,-,TRBJ2-3,TRBV11-3,CASSLGLAEDTQYF,TGTGCCAGCAGCTTAGGACTAGCGGAAGATACGCAGTATTTT
-,-,TRBJ2-2,TRBV19,CASSIGGARTGELFF,TGTGCCAGTAGTATCGGAGGGGCGAGGACCGGGGAGCTGTTTTTT
-,few,TRBJ1-1,TRBV29-1,CSVVRGTTEAFF,TGCAGCGTTGTTCGGGGGACCACTGAAGCTTTCTTT
TRBD2,-,TRBJ2-1,TRBV5-1,CASSLVGTSGRNEQFF,TGCGCCAGCAGCTTGGTTGGGACTAGCGGGAGAAATGAGCAGTTCTTC
TRBD1,-,TRBJ2-3,TRBV24-1,CATSDLKRDRRRADTQYF,TGTGCCACCAGTGATTTGAAAAGGGACAGGCGGCGAGCAGATACGCAGTATTTT
-,-,TRBJ2-1,TRBV28,CASSLPPGGKYNEQFF,TGTGCCAGCAGTTTACCTCCGGGCGGGAAATACAATGAGCAGTTCTTC
TRBD1,few,TRBJ1-1,TRBV20-1,CSATILDRQAFF,TGCAGTGCTACTATTTTGGACAGGCAAGCTTTCTTT
TRBD2,-,TRBJ2-5,TRBV6-1,CASLAGRATGRETQYF,TGTGCCAGCCTCGCCGGGAGGGCCACAGGGAGAGAGACCCAGTACTTC
TRBD1,many,TRBJ2-7,TRBV28,CASSSAGTGYSYEQYF,TGTGCCAGCAGTTCAGCCGGGACAGGGTACTCCTACGAGCAGTACTTC
-,-,TRBJ2-7,TRBV20-1,CSARDHAGVEYEQYF,TGCAGTGCTAGAGATCATGCCGGGGTTGAATACGAGCAGTACTTC
-,-,TRBJ2-2,TRBV12-3/TRBV12-4,CATTGAEELFF,TGTGCCACAACTGGTGCCGAGGAGCTGTTTTTT
TRBD2,many,TRBJ2-1,TRBV27,CASSYRTSGGGGLYNEQFF,TGTGCCAGCAGTTACAGGACTAGCGGGGGGGGGGGGCTCTACAATGAGCAGTTCTTC
-,few,TRBJ1-4,TRBV6-5,CASRRSTTNEKLFF,TGTGCCAGCAGGAGGAGTACAACTAATGAAAAACTGTTTTTT
TRBD1,many,TRBJ1-1,TRBV11-2,CASSLLRTGNTEAFF,TGTGCCAGCAGCTTATTGCGGACAGGCAACACTGAAGCTTTCTTT
-,few,TRBJ2-1,TRBV15,CATSRDGGRGNEQFF,TGTGCCACCAGCAGAGATGGTGGCCGGGGTAATGAGCAGTTCTTC
TRBD2,few,TRBJ2-3,TRBV2,CASHPIYSGSNDTQYF,TGTGCCAGTCACCCCATCTATAGCGGGAGCAACGATACGCAGTATTTT
TRBD1,few,TRBJ2-1,TRBV11-2,CASSLSVGTGPYNEQFF,TGTGCCAGCAGCTTATCCGTAGGGACAGGGCCCTACAATGAGCAGTTCTTC
-,-,TRBJ2-7,TRBV7-2,CASSLSTGGYEQYF,TGTGCCAGCAGTTTATCGACTGGGGGGTACGAGCAGTACTTC
-,few,TRBJ2-7,TRBV9,CASSVSAYGNEQYF,TGTGCCAGCAGCGTGTCGGCTTACGGGAACGAGCAGTACTTC
TRBD1,-,TRBJ1-5,TRBV2,CASRSGTGLNQPQHF,TGTGCCAGCAGGTCCGGGACAGGGCTCAATCAGCCCCAGCATTTT
-,-,TRBJ2-2,TRBV6-1,CASSEGRRDTGELFF,TGTGCCAGCAGTGAAGGTCGCAGGGACACCGGGGAGCTGTTTTTT
-,-,TRBJ2-3,TRBV6-1,CASSEPREADTQYF,TGTGCCAGCAGTGAACCCAGGGAGGCAGATACGCAGTATTTT
-,many,TRBJ1-1,TRBV3-1,CASSQGNTEAFF,TGTGCCAGCAGCCAGGGGAACACTGAAGCTTTCTTT
-,-,TRBJ1-6,TRBV18,CASSPVREVGSPLHF,TGTGCCAGCTCACCAGTCAGGGAAGTCGGATCACCCCTCCACTTT
-,-,TRBJ1-1,TRBV20-1,CSASGGGGLNTEAFF,TGCAGTGCTAGTGGCGGGGGGGGACTGAACACTGAAGCTTTCTTT
TRBD2,few,TRBJ2-7,TRBV7-9,CASSSRRGDQKQYF,TGTGCCAGCAGCTCGAGGCGGGGGGACCAGAAGCAGTACTTC
-,-,TRBJ2-2,TRBV7-6,CASSSQGRDTGELFF,TGTGCCAGCAGCTCACAGGGGAGGGACACCGGGGAGCTGTTTTTT
-,-,TRBJ2-3,TRBV10-3,CANRKGLSGDTQYF,TGTGCCAACAGAAAGGGGCTGAGCGGAGATACGCAGTATTTT
-,few,TRBJ2-1,TRBV3-1,CASSPGLRNEQFF,TGTGCCAGCAGTCCGGGACTTAGGAATGAGCAGTTCTTC
TRBD2,-,TRBJ2-1,TRBV27,CDSRLESGGYNAQFF,TGTGACAGCAGGCTGGAAAGCGGGGGGTACAATGCGCAGTTCTTC
-,-,TRBJ2-1,TRBV5-1,CASRIGGEYNEQFF,TGCGCCAGCCGGATAGGGGGGGAATACAATGAGCAGTTCTTC
TRBD2,-,TRBJ2-7,TRBV28,CASIASGRGSSYEQYF,TGTGCCAGCATCGCTAGCGGGAGGGGAAGCTCCTACGAGCAGTACTTC
-,many,TRBJ2-1,TRBV20-1,CSQGSGYNEQFF,TGCAGTCAGGGGTCCGGTTACAATGAGCAGTTCTTC
-,-,TRBJ2-1,TRBV2,CAGSRQNEQFF,TGTGCCGGGAGTAGGCAAAATGAGCAGTTCTTC
TRBD1,-,TRBJ2-4,TRBV29-1,CSVYPGQSSGNIQYF,TGCAGCGTTTACCCGGGACAGAGTTCGGGAAACATTCAGTACTTC
TRBD1,few,TRBJ1-4,TRBV5-4,CASSLGGQVDEKLFF,TGTGCCAGCAGCTTGGGGGGACAGGTCGATGAAAAACTGTTTTTT
-,few,TRBJ2-7,TRBV28,CASSLSVAPYEQYF,TGTGCCAGCAGTTTATCTGTAGCTCCCTACGAGCAGTACTTC
-,once,TRBJ1-5,TRBV12-5,CASGLGPNQPQHF,TGTGCTAGTGGTTTGGGACCCAATCAGCCCCAGCATTTT